The text below deals with one T cell receptor (beta chain). Trimming removed 0 bases from V and 5 bases from J, with 7 bases in between. Germline CDR1 reads SGHAT; CDR2 reads FQNNGV. The length of the CDR3 is 13 residues. This entry belongs to a study of ipilimumab plus nivolumab after autologous stem cell transplantation. Study overall: The DLBCL cohort had primary refractory and relapsed disease, with 18-month progression-free survival of approximately 87% and 28%.

Assay used: immunoSEQ multiplex PCR; TCRdb lists only in-frame clones, some missing. The sample lists about 15,000 clones, roughly 80% occurring once. The sequences come from PBMCs, collected in a trial of ipilimumab plus nivolumab as post-transplant consolidation. The sequence was obtained from a male donor with diffuse large B-cell lymphoma. This rearrangement joins TRBV11-2 to TRBJ1-2, with a weak D call TRBD1 (6 bases). The CDR3 is CASSLDQGYGYTF. CDR3 sequence (DNA): TGTGCCAGCAGCTTAGATCAGGGGTATGGCTACACCTTC.